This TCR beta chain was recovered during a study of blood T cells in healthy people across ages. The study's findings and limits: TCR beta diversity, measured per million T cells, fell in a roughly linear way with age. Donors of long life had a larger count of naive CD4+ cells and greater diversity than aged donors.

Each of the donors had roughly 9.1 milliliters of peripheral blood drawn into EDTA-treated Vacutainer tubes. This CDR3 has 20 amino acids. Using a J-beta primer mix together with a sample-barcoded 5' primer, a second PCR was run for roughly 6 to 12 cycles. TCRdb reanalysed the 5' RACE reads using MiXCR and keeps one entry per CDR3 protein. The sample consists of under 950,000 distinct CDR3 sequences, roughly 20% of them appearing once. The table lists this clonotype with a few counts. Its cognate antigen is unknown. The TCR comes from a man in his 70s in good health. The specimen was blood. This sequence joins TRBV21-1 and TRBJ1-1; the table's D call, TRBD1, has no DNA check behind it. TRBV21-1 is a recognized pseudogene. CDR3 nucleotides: TGTGCCAGCAGCAGGCCCCACAGGGGGCGAATAGCCTCAATGAACACTGAAGCTTTCTTT. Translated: CASSRPHRGRIASMNTEAFF.